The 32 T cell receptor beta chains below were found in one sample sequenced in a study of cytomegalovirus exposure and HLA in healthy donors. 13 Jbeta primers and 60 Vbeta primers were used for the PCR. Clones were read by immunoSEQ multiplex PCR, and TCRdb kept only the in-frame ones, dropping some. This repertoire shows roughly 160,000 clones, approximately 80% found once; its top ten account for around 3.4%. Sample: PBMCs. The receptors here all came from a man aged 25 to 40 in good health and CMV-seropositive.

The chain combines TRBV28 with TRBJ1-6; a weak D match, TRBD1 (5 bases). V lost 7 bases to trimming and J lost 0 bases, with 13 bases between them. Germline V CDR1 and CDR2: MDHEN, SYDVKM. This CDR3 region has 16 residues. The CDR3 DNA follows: TGTGCCAGCACCGGCCACAGGAGCTCCTATAATTCACCCCTCCACTTT. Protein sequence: CASTGHRSSYNSPLHF.

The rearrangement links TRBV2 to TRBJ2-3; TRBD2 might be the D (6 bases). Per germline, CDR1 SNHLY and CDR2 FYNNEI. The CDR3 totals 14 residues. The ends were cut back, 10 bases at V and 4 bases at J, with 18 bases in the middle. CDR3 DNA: TGTGCCACCAGAGGAACCTGGGAGGCAGATACGCAGTATTTT. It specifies CATRGTWEADTQYF. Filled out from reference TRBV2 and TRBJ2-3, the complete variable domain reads EPEVTQTPSHQVTQMGQEVILRCVPISNHLYFYWYRQILGQKVEFLVSFYNNEISEKSEIFDDQFSVERPDGSNFTLKIRSTKLEDSAMYFCATRGTWEADTQYFGPGTRLTVL.

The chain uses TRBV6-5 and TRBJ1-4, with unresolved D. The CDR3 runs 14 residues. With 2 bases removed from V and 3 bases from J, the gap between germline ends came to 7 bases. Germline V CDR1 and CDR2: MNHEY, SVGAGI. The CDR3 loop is CASSYEGANEKLFF. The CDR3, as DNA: TGTGCCAGCAGTTACGAAGGAGCTAATGAAAAACTGTTTTTT.

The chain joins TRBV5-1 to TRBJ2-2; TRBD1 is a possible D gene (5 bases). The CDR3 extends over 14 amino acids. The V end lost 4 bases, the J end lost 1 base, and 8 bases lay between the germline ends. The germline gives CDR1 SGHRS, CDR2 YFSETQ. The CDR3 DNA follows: TGCGCCAGCAGCGCAGGGCAGAACACCGGGGAGCTGTTTTTT. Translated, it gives CASSAGQNTGELFF. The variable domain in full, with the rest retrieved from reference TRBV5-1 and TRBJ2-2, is KAGVTQTPRYLIKTRGQQVTLSCSPISGHRSVSWYQQTPGQGLQFLFEYFSETQRNKGNFPGRFSGRQFSNSRSEMNVSTLELGDSALYLCASSAGQNTGELFFGEGSRLTVL.

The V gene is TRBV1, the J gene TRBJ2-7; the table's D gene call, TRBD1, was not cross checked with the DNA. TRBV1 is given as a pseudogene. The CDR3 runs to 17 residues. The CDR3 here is CTSSQEGLGASSYEQYF. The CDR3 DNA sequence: TGCACCAGCAGCCAAGAAGGCCTGGGGGCGAGCTCCTACGAGCAGTACTTC.

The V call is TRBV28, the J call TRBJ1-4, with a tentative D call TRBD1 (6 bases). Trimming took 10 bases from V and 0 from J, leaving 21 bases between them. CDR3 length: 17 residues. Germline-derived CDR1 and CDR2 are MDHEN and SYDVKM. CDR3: CATLYREGPATNEKLFF. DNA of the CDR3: TGTGCCACCTTGTACAGGGAGGGCCCTGCAACTAATGAAAAACTGTTTTTT.

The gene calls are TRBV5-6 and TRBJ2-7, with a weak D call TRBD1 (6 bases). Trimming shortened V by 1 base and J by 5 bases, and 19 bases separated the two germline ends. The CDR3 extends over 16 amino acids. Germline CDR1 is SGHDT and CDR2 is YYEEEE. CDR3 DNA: TGTGCCAGCAGCTTGAAGGGGACACCTCTTCCCCACGAGCAGTACTTC. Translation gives CASSLKGTPLPHEQYF.

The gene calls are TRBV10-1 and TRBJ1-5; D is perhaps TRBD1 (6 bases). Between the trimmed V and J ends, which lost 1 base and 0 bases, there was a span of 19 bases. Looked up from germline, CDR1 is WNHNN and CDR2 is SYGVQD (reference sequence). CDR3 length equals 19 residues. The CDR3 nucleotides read TGCGCCAGCAGTGAGTATAGACAGGAGTTTGCTTATAGCAATCAGCCCCAGCATTTT. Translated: CASSEYRQEFAYSNQPQHF.

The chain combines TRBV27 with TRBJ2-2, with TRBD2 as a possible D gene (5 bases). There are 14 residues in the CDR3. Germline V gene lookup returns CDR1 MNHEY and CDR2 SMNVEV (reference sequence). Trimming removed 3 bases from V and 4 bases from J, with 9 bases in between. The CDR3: CASSFRTGTGELFF. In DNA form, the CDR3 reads TGTGCCAGCAGTTTTAGGACTGGCACCGGGGAGCTGTTTTTT.

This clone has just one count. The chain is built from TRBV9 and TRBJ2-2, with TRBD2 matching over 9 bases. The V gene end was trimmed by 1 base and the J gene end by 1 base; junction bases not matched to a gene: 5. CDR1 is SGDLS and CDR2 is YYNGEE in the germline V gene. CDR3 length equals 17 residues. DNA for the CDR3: TGTGCCAGCAGCGTACTTAGCGGGGGCCGGAACACCGGGGAGCTGTTTTTT. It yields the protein CASSVLSGGRNTGELFF. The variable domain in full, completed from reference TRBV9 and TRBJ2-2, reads DSGVTQTPKHLITATGQRVTLRCSPRSGDLSVYWYQQSLDQGLQFLIQYYNGEERAKGNILERFSAQQFPDLHSELNLSSLELGDSALYFCASSVLSGGRNTGELFFGEGSRLTVL.

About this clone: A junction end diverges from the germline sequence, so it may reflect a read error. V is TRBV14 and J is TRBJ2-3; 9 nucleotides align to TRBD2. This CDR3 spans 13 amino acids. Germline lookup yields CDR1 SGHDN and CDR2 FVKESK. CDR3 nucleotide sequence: TGTGCCAGCAGCCAGACCGGGACTAGCCTCCCCCTTTTT. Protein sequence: CASSQTGTSLPLF.

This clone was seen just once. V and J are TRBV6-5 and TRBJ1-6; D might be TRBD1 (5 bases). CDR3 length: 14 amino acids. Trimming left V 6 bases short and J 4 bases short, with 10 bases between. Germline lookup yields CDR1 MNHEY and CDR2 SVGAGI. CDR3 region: CASSRGGYNSPLHF. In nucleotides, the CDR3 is TGTGCCAGCAGCCGGGGGGGGTATAATTCACCCCTCCACTTT.

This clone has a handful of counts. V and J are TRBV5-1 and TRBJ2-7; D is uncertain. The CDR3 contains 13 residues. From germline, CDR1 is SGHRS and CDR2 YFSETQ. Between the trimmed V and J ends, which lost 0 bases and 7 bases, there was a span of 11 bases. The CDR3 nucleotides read TGCGCCAGCAGCTTGGATACTTGGTGGGAGCAGTACTTC. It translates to CASSLDTWWEQYF. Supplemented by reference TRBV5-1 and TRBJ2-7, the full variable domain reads KAGVTQTPRYLIKTRGQQVTLSCSPISGHRSVSWYQQTPGQGLQFLFEYFSETQRNKGNFPGRFSGRQFSNSRSEMNVSTLELGDSALYLCASSLDTWWEQYFGPGTRLTVT.

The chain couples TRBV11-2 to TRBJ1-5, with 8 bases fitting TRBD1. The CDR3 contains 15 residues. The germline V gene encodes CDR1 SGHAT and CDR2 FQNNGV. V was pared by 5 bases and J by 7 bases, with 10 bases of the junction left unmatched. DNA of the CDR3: TGTGCCAGCAGCGACCTTGGACAGGGAAGGCAGCCCCAGCATTTT. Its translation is CASSDLGQGRQPQHF.

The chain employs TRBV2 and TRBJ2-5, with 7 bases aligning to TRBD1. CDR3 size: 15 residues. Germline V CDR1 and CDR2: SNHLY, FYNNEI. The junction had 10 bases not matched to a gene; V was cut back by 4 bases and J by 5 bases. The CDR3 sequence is CASSGGTAPGETQYF. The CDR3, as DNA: TGTGCCAGCAGTGGAGGGACAGCTCCTGGGGAGACCCAGTACTTC.

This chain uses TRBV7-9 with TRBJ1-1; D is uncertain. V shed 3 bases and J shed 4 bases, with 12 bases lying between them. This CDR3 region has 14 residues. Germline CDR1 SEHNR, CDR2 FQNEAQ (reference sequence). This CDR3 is CASSFSHRGTEAFF. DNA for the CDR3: TGTGCCAGCAGCTTTAGCCATCGGGGCACTGAAGCTTTCTTT.

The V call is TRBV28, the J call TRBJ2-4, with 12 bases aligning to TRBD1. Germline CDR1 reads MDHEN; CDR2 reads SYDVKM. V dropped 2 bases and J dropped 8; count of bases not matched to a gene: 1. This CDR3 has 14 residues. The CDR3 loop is CASSLRDRGHIQYF. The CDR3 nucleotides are TGTGCCAGCAGTTTAAGGGACAGGGGGCACATTCAGTACTTC.

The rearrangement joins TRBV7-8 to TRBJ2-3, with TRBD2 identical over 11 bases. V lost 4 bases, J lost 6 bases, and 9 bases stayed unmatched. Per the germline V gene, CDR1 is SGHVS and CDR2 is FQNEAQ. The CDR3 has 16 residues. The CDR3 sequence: CASSSSRLAGWDTQYF. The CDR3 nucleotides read TGTGCCAGCAGCTCCAGCCGACTAGCGGGGTGGGATACGCAGTATTTT.

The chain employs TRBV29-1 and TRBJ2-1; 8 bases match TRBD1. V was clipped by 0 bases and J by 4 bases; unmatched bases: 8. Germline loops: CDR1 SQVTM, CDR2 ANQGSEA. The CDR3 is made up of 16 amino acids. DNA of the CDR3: TGCAGCGTTGAAGACGGACAGGGTGGGACATACAATGAGCAGTTCTTC. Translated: CSVEDGQGGTYNEQFF.

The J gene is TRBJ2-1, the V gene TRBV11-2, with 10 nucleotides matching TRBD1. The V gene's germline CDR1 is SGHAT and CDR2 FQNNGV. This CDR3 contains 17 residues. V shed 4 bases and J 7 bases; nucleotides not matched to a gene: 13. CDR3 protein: CASSYLAGDRGRNEQFF. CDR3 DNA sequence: TGTGCCAGCAGCTACTTGGCGGGGGACAGGGGTCGGAATGAGCAGTTCTTC. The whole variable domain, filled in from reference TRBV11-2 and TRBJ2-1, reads EAGVAQSPRYKIIEKRQSVAFWCNPISGHATLYWYQQILGQGPKLLIQFQNNGVVDDSQLPKDRFSAERLKGVDSTLKIQPAKLEDSAVYLCASSYLAGDRGRNEQFFGPGTRLTVL.

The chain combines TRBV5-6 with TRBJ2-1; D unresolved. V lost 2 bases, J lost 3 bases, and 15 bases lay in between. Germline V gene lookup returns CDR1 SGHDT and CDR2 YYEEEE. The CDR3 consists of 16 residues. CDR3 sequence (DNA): TGTGCCAGCAGCTTTACCCCGGGTCCACACTACAATGAGCAGTTCTTC. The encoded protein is CASSFTPGPHYNEQFF.

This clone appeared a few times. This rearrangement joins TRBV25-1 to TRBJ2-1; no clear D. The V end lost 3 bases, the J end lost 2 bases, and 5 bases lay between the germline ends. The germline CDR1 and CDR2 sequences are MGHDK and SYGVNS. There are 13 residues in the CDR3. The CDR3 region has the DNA TGTGCCAGCAGTGACACAACCTACAATGAGCAGTTCTTC. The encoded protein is CASSDTTYNEQFF.

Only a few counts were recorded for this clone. CDR3 bases: TGTGCCAGCAGAAGACTCGACACTGAAGCTTTCTTT. It translates to CASRRLDTEAFF. The chain has TRBV28 and TRBJ1-1, with no clear D. The CDR3 extends over 12 amino acids. In germline, CDR1 is MDHEN, CDR2 SYDVKM. With 6 bases removed from V and 3 bases from J, the gap between germline ends came to 8 bases.

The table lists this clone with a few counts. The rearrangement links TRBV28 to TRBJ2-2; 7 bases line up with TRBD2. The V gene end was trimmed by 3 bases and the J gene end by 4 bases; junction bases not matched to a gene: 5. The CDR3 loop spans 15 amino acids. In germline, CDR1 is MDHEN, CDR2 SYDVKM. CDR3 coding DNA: TGTGCCAGCAGTTTCCAGCGGGGTAGCACCGGGGAGCTGTTTTTT. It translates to CASSFQRGSTGELFF.

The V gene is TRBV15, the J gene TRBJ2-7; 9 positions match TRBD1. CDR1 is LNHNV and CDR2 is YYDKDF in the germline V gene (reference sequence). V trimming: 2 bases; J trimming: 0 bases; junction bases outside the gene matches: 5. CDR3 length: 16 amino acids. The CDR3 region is CATSRSRDRVSYEQYF. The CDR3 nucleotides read TGTGCCACCAGCAGATCCCGGGACAGGGTCTCCTACGAGCAGTACTTC.

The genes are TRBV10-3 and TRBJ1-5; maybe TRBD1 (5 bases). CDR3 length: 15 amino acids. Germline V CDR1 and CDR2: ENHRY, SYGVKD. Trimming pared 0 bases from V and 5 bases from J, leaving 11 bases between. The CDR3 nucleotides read TGTGCCATCAGTGAGTCCAGGGAAAGGGATCAGCCCCAGCATTTT. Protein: CAISESRERDQPQHF.

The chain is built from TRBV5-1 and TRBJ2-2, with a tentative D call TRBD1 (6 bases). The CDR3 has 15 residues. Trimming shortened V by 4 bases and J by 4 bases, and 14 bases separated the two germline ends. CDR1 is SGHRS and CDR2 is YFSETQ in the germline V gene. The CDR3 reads CASSDRTALTGELFF. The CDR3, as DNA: TGCGCCAGCAGCGATCGGACAGCCCTCACCGGGGAGCTGTTTTTT.

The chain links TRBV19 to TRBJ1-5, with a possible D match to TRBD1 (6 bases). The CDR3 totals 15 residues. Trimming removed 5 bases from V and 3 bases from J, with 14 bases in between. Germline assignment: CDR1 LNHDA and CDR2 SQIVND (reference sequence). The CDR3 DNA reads TGTGCCAGTAGTCTAACGGACAGATTCAATCAGCCCCAGCATTTT. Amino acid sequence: CASSLTDRFNQPQHF. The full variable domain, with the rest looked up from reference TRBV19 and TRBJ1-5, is DGGITQSPKYLFRKEGQNVTLSCEQNLNHDAMYWYRQDPGQGLRLIYYSQIVNDFQKGDIAEGYSVSREKKESFPLTVTSAQKNPTAFYLCASSLTDRFNQPQHFGDGTRLSIL.

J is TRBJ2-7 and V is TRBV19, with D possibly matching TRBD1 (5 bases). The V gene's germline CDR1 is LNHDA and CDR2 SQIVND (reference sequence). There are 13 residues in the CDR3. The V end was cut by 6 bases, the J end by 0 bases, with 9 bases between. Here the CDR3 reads CASSVTVSYEQYF. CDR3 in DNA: TGTGCCAGTAGCGTGACAGTCTCCTACGAGCAGTACTTC.

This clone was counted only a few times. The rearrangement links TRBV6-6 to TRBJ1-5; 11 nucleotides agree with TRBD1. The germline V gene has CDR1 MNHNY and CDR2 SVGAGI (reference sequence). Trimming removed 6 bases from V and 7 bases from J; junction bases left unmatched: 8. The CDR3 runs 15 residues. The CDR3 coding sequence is TGTGCCAGCAGCTCCACGGGGACAGGGGGACAGCCCCAGCATTTT. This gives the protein CASSSTGTGGQPQHF.

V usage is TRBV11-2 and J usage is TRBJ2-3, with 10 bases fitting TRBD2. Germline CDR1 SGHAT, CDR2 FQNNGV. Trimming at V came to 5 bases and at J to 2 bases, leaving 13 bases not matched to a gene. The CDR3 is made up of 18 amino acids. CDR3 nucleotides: TGTGCCAGCAGCCCCCCGGGAGCGGGGGGGCTGGCCACAGATACGCAGTATTTT. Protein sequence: CASSPPGAGGLATDTQYF.

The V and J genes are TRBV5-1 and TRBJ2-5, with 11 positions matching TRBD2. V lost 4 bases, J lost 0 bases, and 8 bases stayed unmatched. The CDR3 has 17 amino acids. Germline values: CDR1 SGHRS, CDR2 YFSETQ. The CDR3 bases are TGCGCCAGCAGCACGGTAGCGGGGGGGTCCGACCAAGAGACCCAGTACTTC. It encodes CASSTVAGGSDQETQYF.